This TCR beta chain emerged from a study of blood T cell repertoires in COVID-19. On the study more broadly: T cells, B-cell-depleted T cells, or PBMCs provided the cDNA or gDNA that served as material.

The recovered donors of Cohort 3 showed two negative PCRs, clearance, or symptom resolution. Original data processing: Researchers report that nucleated cell counts were estimated from reference gene primer amplification. Sequencing was performed with immunoSEQ multiplex PCR; in TCRdb, only in-frame clones are kept and a portion is missing. V, J and clone size were drawn from that table, and D and trimming were deduced from the DNA. There are hundreds of thousands of clones in the sample; 75% to 90% occur only once, and roughly 8.9% lies in the top ten. There are 12 residues in the CDR3. The germline V gene has CDR1 MNHNS and CDR2 SASEGT. Trimming left V 1 base short and J 10 bases short, with 5 bases between.

This sequence joins TRBV6-1 and TRBJ1-6, with D uncertain. This clonotype was obtained from a woman aged 40 to 50 who had recovered from COVID-19. Sample: PBMCs or T cells enriched from blood (not recorded which). The CDR3 spells CASSEGPSPLHF. CDR3 DNA sequence: TGTGCCAGCAGTGAAGGGCCCTCACCCCTCCACTTT.